Listed here are 26 T cell receptor beta chains from one sample, sequenced in a study of beta chain features in type 1 diabetes. The sequenced template was cDNA made from the entire isolated RNA. Method: immunoSEQ multiplex PCR; TCRdb's copy keeps in-frame clones and lacks some. The table lists some 180,000 clones, roughly an eighth of them singletons. Sequenced material: central memory CD4+ T cells from blood. The origin of the receptors is a young woman in good health.

This clone turned up a few times. The chain carries TRBV9 and TRBJ1-1; D remains ambiguous. Trimming left V 3 bases short and J 3 bases short, with 12 bases between. The CDR3 runs 14 residues. The germline gives CDR1 SGDLS, CDR2 YYNGEE. CDR3 protein: CASSEREDDTEAFF. The DNA of the CDR3 is TGTGCCAGCAGCGAGCGGGAGGACGACACTGAAGCTTTCTTT.

The chain recombines TRBV11-2 with TRBJ2-1; D unclear. The CDR3 is 12 amino acids. V was trimmed by 5 bases and J by 9 bases, leaving 11 bases between them. Germline values: CDR1 SGHAT, CDR2 FQNNGV. The CDR3 nucleotides read TGTGCCAGCAGCCTCCTAAGAAGTGAGCAGTTCTTC. Amino acid sequence: CASSLLRSEQFF.

This clone was picked up a small number of times. CDR3 in DNA: TGCGCCAGCAGCTTGGGGGGGACTGCCTACGAGCAGTACTTC. This translates into CASSLGGTAYEQYF. This chain uses TRBV5-1 with TRBJ2-7, with a weak D call TRBD2 (6 bases). V lost 0 bases, J lost 2 bases, and 9 bases lay in between. Germline CDR1 and CDR2: SGHRS and YFSETQ. This CDR3 spans 14 amino acids.

This chain links TRBV7-2 with TRBJ1-1, with TRBD1 identical over 8 bases. The CDR3 runs 16 residues. Germline CDR1 is SGHTA and CDR2 is FQGNSA. V lost 5 bases to trimming and J lost 4 bases; unmatched junction nucleotides: 12. CDR3 bases: TGTGCCAGCAGCCCCCACTTCAGGGGGCCGGGCACTGAAGCTTTCTTT. This sequence encodes CASSPHFRGPGTEAFF.

This clone occurred many times. The chain carries TRBV15 and TRBJ2-3, with a tentative D call TRBD1 (6 bases). CDR1 is LNHNV, CDR2 YYDKDF, per germline (reference sequence). This CDR3 comprises 17 residues. The V end lost 2 bases, the J end lost 0 bases, and 15 bases lay between the germline ends. CDR3 nucleotide sequence: TGTGCCACCAGCAGACCCGGACAGCCCCCCAGCACAGATACGCAGTATTTT. It yields the protein CATSRPGQPPSTDTQYF.

There are a few counts of this clone. The sample contains more than one DNA sequence encoding this CDR3. This chain joins TRBV27 and TRBJ2-7; a weak D match, TRBD2 (9 bases). Germline lookup yields CDR1 MNHEY and CDR2 SMNVEV (reference sequence). This CDR3 is built from 16 residues. The V end lost 5 bases, the J end lost 2 bases, and 19 bases lay between the germline ends. The CDR3 loop reads CASSRSSGTGAYEQYF. The CDR3 bases are TGTGCCAGCAGTCGATCTAGCGGGACAGGCGCCTACGAGCAGTACTTC.

This clone showed up just a few times. CDR3 nucleotide sequence: TGTGCCAGCAGCCAAGGCTGGGGGCGGCGGCTCGGTATGACCCAGTACTTC. Translating it yields CASSQGWGRRLGMTQYF. The V call is TRBV14, the J call TRBJ2-5; D may be TRBD1 (6 bases). Germline-derived CDR1 and CDR2 are SGHDN and FVKESK. Trimming stripped 1 base from V and 7 bases from J, with 22 bases between. CDR3 size: 17 residues.

This clone showed up just a few times. At one end the junction does not follow the germline gene, possibly because of a read error. The chain employs TRBV7-7 and TRBJ1-1; D might be TRBD1 (6 bases). The CDR3 runs to 14 residues. Germline V CDR1 and CDR2: SSHAT, FNYEAQ (reference sequence). The CDR3 spells CASSVSRTATEAFF. In DNA, the CDR3 is TGTGCTAGCAGCGTAAGTAGGACAGCCACTGAAGCTTTCTTT.

This clone was detected a few times. The chain joins TRBV7-3 to TRBJ2-1, with 10 bases fitting TRBD2. Losses at the gene ends were 5 bases for V and 10 bases for J; bases not matched to a gene: 11. Per the germline V gene, CDR1 is SGHTA and CDR2 is FQGTGA. The CDR3 totals 15 residues. The DNA for the CDR3 is TGTGCCAGCAGCCCCCCCGGGACTAGCGTCGGGGAGCAGTTCTTC. Protein product: CASSPPGTSVGEQFF.

This clone was counted between two and nine times. J is TRBJ2-7 and V is TRBV18; 7 positions agree with TRBD1. V shed 1 base and J 2 bases; nucleotides not matched to a gene: 5. Germline V gives CDR1 KGHSH, CDR2 LQKENI. The CDR3 runs to 15 residues. The CDR3, as DNA: TGTGCCAGCTCACCACTGGGGACAGCCACCTACGAGCAGTACTTC. Amino acids: CASSPLGTATYEQYF.

The chain couples TRBV7-2 to TRBJ1-4; 8 nucleotides align to TRBD1. Per germline, CDR1 SGHTA and CDR2 FQGNSA. Trimming cost V 5 bases and J 5 bases; bases outside gene matches: 7. This CDR3 is 15 amino acids long. This CDR3 is CASSPRTGLNEKLFF. CDR3 sequence (DNA): TGTGCCAGCAGCCCTCGGACAGGGTTGAATGAAAAACTGTTTTTT.

V usage is TRBV6-6 and J usage is TRBJ1-4; maybe TRBD1 (6 bases). The V gene lost 10 bases and the J gene lost 13 bases, with 25 bases spanning the gap. Germline V gene lookup returns CDR1 MNHNY and CDR2 SVGAGI (reference sequence). CDR3 size: 14 residues. In DNA form, the CDR3 reads TGTGCCACTACCTTGGGGTCGAAGGGGGAGTTACTGTTTTTT. Amino acids: CATTLGSKGELLFF.

This clone was picked up a small number of times. The chain employs TRBV6-6 and TRBJ1-2, with 9 nucleotides matching TRBD1. The CDR3 runs 12 residues. Per germline, CDR1 MNHNY and CDR2 SVGAGI (reference sequence). V shed 6 bases, J shed 6 bases, and the junction held 2 bases outside the gene matches. The CDR3 reads CASRGTGHGYTF. CDR3 in DNA: TGTGCCAGCAGGGGGACAGGGCATGGCTACACCTTC.

V and J are TRBV5-4 and TRBJ2-7; D is uncertain. The germline CDR1 and CDR2 sequences are SGHNT and YYREEE (reference sequence). The CDR3 sequence is 13 residues long. Trimming took 0 bases from V and 2 from J, leaving 6 bases between them. CDR3 in DNA: TGTGCCAGCAGCTTGGACCCTACCTACGAGCAGTACTTC. It is translated as CASSLDPTYEQYF.

This clone came up a few times. The chain recombines TRBV29-1 with TRBJ1-1, with TRBD1 as a possible D gene (5 bases). The ends were cut back, 4 bases at V and 2 bases at J, with 8 bases in the middle. CDR3 length equals 12 residues. CDR1 is SQVTM, CDR2 ANQGSEA, per germline. DNA for the CDR3: TGCAGCGTTGGGGGCAGTAACACTGAAGCTTTCTTT. Protein product: CSVGGSNTEAFF.

This sequence joins TRBV5-5 and TRBJ2-3; 7 nucleotides agree with TRBD2. This CDR3 is 14 amino acids long. V gave up 0 bases and J gave up 6 bases; unmatched junction bases: 4. Germline V gene data show CDR1 as SGHKS and CDR2 as YYEKEE (reference sequence). The CDR3 spells CASSLGTRSDTQYF. CDR3 nucleotides: TGTGCCAGCAGCTTGGGGACTAGATCCGATACGCAGTATTTT.

The sample holds a few counts of this clone. The genes are TRBV9 and TRBJ2-1, with D maybe TRBD1 (6 bases). The V end was cut by 0 bases, the J end by 6 bases, with 16 bases between. The CDR3 sequence is 16 residues long. Germline values: CDR1 SGDLS, CDR2 YYNGEE. The CDR3 region is CASSVGMGQGFNEQFF. CDR3 DNA sequence: TGTGCCAGCAGCGTAGGGATGGGGCAGGGGTTCAATGAGCAGTTCTTC.

The sample holds a few counts of this clone. The chain couples TRBV14 to TRBJ2-1, with D perhaps matching TRBD2 (5 bases). The ends were cut back, 4 bases at V and 8 bases at J, with 9 bases in the middle. Germline CDR1 is SGHDN and CDR2 is FVKESK. The CDR3 is made up of 12 amino acids. The CDR3: CASSPLAHEQFF. The CDR3 coding sequence is TGTGCCAGCAGCCCCCTAGCCCATGAGCAGTTCTTC.

This sequence joins TRBV29-1 and TRBJ2-7; 9 bases line up with TRBD1. The CDR3 length is 15 residues. Germline trimming cut 4 bases from V and 4 bases from J; bases unmatched to any gene: 11. Germline V CDR1 and CDR2: SQVTM, ANQGSEA. In DNA, the CDR3 is TGCAGCGTTGCATCCGGGACAGGGAGTAGGTACGAGCAGTACTTC. Translating gives CSVASGTGSRYEQYF.

There are a few counts of this clone. The chain is built from TRBV7-3 and TRBJ2-4; TRBD2 aligns across 7 bases. V shed 5 bases and J 1 base; nucleotides not matched to a gene: 8. Per the germline V gene, CDR1 is SGHTA and CDR2 is FQGTGA. The CDR3 has 16 residues. CDR3 nucleotide sequence: TGTGCCAGCAGCGAGGCGGGAGTGGTTGCCAAAAACATTCAGTACTTC. Residues: CASSEAGVVAKNIQYF. The whole variable domain, remainder taken from reference TRBV7-3 and TRBJ2-4, is GAGVSQTPSNKVTEKGKYVELRCDPISGHTALYWYRQSLGQGPEFLIYFQGTGAADDSGLPNDRFFAVRPEGSVSTLKIQRTERGDSAVYLCASSEAGVVAKNIQYFGAGTRLSVL.

The table lists this clone with a few counts. This chain joins TRBV5-1 and TRBJ2-3; 7 bases agree with TRBD1. Germline assignment: CDR1 SGHRS and CDR2 YFSETQ. The CDR3 is 15 amino acids. J gave up 4 bases and V 0 bases, and 5 bases lay outside the gene matches. The CDR3 region has the DNA TGCGCCAGCAGCTTGGGAGACAGGGCGGCAGATACGCAGTATTTT. It codes for CASSLGDRAADTQYF.

This clone was counted only a few times. The rearrangement uses TRBV10-3 and TRBJ2-3; the match to TRBD1 covers 9 bases. V was clipped by 4 bases and J by 4 bases; unmatched bases: 3. The CDR3 loop spans 14 amino acids. CDR1 ENHRY and CDR2 SYGVKD come from the germline V gene. CDR3 coding DNA: TGTGCCATCAGTGGACAGGGGGGGGCAGATACGCAGTATTTT. Translation gives CAISGQGGADTQYF.

The chain joins TRBV7-2 to TRBJ2-7; 7 positions match TRBD1. CDR1 and CDR2 (germline): SGHTA, FQGNSA. The length of the CDR3 is 15 residues. Unmatched junction bases numbered 5, after V lost 3 bases and J lost 0 bases. In DNA, the CDR3 is TGTGCCAGCAGCTTGGTCGGGACAGTCTCCTACGAGCAGTACTTC. It specifies CASSLVGTVSYEQYF.

The CDR3 sequence: CASSEATRRGNEQFF. CDR3 nucleotide sequence: TGTGCCAGCAGTGAAGCGACTCGGAGGGGCAATGAGCAGTTCTTC. The rearrangement joins TRBV6-1 to TRBJ2-1; D is possibly TRBD2 (6 bases). The CDR3 consists of 15 residues. Germline loops: CDR1 MNHNS, CDR2 SASEGT. V was pared by 0 bases and J by 6 bases, with 12 bases between.

This clone was counted between two and nine times. The chain couples TRBV18 to TRBJ2-5; the match to TRBD1 covers 12 bases. The CDR3 extends over 15 amino acids. Trimming took 4 bases from V and 5 from J; bases not matched to a gene: 5. Germline V gene data show CDR1 as KGHSH and CDR2 as LQKENI. DNA for the CDR3: TGTGCCAGCTCACGCGGGACAGGGGGCGCGGAGACCCAGTACTTC. Translated, it gives CASSRGTGGAETQYF.

This chain uses TRBV25-1 with TRBJ1-3, with D perhaps matching TRBD1 (6 bases). The CDR3 is 13 residues long. Germline CDR1 and CDR2: MGHDK and SYGVNS. The V gene lost 3 bases and the J gene lost 8 bases, with 11 bases spanning the gap. The CDR3 loop is CASSERGGDTIYF. The CDR3 nucleotides are TGTGCCAGCAGTGAGAGAGGGGGGGACACCATATATTTT.